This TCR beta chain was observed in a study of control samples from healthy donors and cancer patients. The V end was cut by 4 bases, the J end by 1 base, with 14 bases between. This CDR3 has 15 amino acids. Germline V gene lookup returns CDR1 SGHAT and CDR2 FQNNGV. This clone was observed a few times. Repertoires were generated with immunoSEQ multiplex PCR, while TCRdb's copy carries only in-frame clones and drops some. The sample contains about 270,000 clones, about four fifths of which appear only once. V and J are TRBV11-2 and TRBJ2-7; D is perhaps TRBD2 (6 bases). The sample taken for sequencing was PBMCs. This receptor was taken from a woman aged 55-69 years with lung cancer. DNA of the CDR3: TGTGCCAGCAGCTCCCTTCACGGGACTTCCTACGAGCAGTACTTC. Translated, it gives CASSSLHGTSYEQYF. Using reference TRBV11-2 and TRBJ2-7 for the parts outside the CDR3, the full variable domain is EAGVAQSPRYKIIEKRQSVAFWCNPISGHATLYWYQQILGQGPKLLIQFQNNGVVDDSQLPKDRFSAERLKGVDSTLKIQPAKLEDSAVYLCASSSLHGTSYEQYFGPGTRLTVT.